This T cell receptor beta chain was observed in a study of OX40 agonist ivuxolimab in advanced cancers. Between the trimmed V and J ends, which lost 4 bases and 1 base, there was a span of 15 bases. Germline values: CDR1 SGHTS, CDR2 YDEGEE. This CDR3 spans 16 amino acids. This clone has a single count. Assay: immunoSEQ multiplex PCR; the TCRdb copy retains only in-frame clones and omits some. Counted here are about 48,000 clones, roughly 90% occurring once; the ten biggest clones make up around half. The material was CD4+ or CD8+ T cells sorted from blood, obtained in a trial of the OX40 agonist ivuxolimab. This receptor was identified in an adult with an advanced solid tumor such as melanoma, head and neck, liver or kidney cancer. The J gene is TRBJ1-5, the V gene TRBV5-8, with D perhaps TRBD1 (5 bases). The CDR3 here is CASSLIEGVSNQPQHF. The DNA of the CDR3 is TGTGCCAGCAGCCTAATAGAAGGGGTCAGCAATCAGCCCCAGCATTTT.